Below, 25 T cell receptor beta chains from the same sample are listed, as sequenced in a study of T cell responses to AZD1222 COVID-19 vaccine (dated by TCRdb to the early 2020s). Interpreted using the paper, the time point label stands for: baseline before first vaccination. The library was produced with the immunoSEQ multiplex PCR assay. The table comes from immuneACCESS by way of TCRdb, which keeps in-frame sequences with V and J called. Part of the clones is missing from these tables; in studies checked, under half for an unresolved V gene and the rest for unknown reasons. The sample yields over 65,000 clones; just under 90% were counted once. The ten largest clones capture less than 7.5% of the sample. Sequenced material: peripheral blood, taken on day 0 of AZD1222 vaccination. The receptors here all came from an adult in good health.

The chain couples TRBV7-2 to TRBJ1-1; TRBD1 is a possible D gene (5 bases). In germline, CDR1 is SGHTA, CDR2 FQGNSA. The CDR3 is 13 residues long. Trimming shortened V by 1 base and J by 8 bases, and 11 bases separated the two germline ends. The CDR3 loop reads CASSLELQAEAFF. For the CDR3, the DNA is TGTGCCAGCAGCTTAGAGTTACAGGCCGAAGCTTTCTTT.

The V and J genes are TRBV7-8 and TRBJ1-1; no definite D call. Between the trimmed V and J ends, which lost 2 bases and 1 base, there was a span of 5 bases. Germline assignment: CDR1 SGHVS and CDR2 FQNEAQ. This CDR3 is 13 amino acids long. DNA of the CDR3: TGTGCCAGCAGCTTAACCGGGAACACTGAAGCTTTCTTT. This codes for CASSLTGNTEAFF.

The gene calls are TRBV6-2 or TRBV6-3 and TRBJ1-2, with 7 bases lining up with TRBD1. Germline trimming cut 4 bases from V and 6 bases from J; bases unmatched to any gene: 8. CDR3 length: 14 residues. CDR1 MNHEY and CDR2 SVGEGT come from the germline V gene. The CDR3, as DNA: TGTGCCAGCAGTTTTTGGACAGGAGGGGATGGCTACACCTTC. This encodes CASSFWTGGDGYTF.

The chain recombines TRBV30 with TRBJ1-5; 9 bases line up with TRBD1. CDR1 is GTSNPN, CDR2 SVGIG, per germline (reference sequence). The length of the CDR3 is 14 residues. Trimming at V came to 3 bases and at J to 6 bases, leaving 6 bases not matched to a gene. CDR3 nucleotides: TGTGCCTGGAGGCGGGGACAGGGAGTTCAGCCCCAGCATTTT. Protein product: CAWRRGQGVQPQHF. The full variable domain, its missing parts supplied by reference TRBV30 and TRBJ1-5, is SQTIHQWPATLVQPVGSPLSLECTVEGTSNPNLYWYRQAAGRGLQLLFYSVGIGQISSEVPQNLSASRPQDRQFILSSKKLLLSDSGFYLCAWRRGQGVQPQHFGDGTRLSIL.

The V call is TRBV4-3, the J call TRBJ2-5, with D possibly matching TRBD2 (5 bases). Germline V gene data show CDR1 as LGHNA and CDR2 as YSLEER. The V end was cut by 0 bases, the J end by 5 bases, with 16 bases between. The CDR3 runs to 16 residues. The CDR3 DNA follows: TGCGCCAGCAGCCAAGATAGAGCTAGCTTCGTGGAGACCCAGTACTTC. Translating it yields CASSQDRASFVETQYF.

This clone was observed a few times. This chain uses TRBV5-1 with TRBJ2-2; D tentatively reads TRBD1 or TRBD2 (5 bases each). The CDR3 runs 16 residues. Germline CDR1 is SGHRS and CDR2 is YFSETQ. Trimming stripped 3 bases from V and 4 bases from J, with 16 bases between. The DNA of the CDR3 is TGCGCCAGCAGCTACTGGGGGACGGCCGGCACCGGGGAGCTGTTTTTT. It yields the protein CASSYWGTAGTGELFF.

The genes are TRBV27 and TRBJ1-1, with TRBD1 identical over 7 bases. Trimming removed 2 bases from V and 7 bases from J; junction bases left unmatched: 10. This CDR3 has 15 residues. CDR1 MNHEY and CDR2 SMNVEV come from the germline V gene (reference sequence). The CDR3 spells CASSLGTDMNGEAFF. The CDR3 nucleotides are TGTGCCAGCAGTTTAGGGACAGACATGAACGGTGAAGCTTTCTTT.

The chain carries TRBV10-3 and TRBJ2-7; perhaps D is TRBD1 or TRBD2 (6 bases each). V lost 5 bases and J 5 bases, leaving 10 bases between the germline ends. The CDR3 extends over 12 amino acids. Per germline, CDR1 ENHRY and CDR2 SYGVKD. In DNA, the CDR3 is TGTGCCATCAGTACAGGGAGGAACGAGCAGTACTTC. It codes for CAISTGRNEQYF.

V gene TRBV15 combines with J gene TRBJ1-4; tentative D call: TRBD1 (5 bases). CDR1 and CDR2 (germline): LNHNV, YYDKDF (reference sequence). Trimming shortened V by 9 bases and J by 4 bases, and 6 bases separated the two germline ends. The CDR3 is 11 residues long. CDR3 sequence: CATQGNEKLFF. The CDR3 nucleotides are TGTGCCACTCAGGGTAATGAAAAACTGTTTTTT.

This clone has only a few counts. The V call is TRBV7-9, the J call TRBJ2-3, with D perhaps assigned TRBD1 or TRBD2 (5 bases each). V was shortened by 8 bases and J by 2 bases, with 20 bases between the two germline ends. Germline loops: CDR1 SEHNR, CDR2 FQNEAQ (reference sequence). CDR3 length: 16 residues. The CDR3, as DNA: TGTGCCAGCGGCGACGGGACCCCTGGGATCACAGATACGCAGTATTTT. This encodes CASGDGTPGITDTQYF.

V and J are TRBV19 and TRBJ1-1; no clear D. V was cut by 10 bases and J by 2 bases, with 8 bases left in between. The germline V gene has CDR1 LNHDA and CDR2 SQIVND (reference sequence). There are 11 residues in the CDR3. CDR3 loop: CATMFNTEAFF. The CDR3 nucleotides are TGTGCCACCATGTTCAACACTGAAGCTTTCTTT. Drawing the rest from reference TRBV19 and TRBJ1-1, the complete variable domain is DGGITQSPKYLFRKEGQNVTLSCEQNLNHDAMYWYRQDPGQGLRLIYYSQIVNDFQKGDIAEGYSVSREKKESFPLTVTSAQKNPTAFYLCATMFNTEAFFGQGTRLTVV.

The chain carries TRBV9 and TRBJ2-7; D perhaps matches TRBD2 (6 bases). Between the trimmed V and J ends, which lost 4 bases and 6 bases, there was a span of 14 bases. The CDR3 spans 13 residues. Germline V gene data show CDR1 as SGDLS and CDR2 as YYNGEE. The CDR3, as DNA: TGTGCCAGCAGCTTCTCCCTGGGAGGCGAGCAGTACTTC. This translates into CASSFSLGGEQYF.

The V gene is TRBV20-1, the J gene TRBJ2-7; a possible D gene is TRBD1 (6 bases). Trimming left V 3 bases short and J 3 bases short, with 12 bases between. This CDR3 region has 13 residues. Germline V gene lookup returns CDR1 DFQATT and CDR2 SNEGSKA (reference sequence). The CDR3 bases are TGCAGTGCTAGTCGGGACATTAACTACGAGCAGTACTTC. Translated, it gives CSASRDINYEQYF.

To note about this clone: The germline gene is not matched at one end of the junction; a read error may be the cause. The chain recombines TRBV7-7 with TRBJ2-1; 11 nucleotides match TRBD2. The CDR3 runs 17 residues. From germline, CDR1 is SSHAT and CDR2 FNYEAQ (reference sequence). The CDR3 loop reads CASSLDSGGALSNEQFF. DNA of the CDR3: TGTGCTAGCAGCTTAGATAGCGGGGGGGCCTTGTCCAATGAGCAGTTCTTC.

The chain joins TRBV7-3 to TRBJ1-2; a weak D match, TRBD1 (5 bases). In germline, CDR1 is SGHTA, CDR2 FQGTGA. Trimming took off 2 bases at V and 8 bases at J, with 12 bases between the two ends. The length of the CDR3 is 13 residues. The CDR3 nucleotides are TGTGCCAGCAGCTTACGGGGGATTGGAGGCTACACCTTC. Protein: CASSLRGIGGYTF.

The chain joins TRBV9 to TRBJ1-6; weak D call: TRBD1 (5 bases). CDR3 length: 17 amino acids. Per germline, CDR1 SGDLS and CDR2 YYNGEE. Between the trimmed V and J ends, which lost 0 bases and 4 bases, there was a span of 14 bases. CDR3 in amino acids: CASSVGNVGRYNSPLHF. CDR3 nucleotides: TGTGCCAGCAGCGTAGGGAATGTGGGACGGTATAATTCACCCCTCCACTTT.

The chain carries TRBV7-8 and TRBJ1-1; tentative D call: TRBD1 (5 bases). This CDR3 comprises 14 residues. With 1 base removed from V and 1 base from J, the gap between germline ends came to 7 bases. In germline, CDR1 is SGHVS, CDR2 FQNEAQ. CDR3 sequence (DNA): TGTGCCAGCAGCTTAGTTGGGGGGAACACTGAAGCTTTCTTT. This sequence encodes CASSLVGGNTEAFF.

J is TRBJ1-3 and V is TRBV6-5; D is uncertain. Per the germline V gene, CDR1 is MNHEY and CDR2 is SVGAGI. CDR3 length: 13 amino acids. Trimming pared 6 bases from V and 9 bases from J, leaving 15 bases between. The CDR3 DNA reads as TGTGCCAGCAGAGGGCAGTACTTGGGCACCATATATTTT. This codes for CASRGQYLGTIYF.

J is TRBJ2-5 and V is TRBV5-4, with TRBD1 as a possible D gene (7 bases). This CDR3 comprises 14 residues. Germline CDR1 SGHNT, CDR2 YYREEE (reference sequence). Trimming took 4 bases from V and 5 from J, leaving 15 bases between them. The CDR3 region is CASSPQGGPETQYF. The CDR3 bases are TGTGCCAGCAGCCCGCAGGGGGGCCCGGAGACCCAGTACTTC.

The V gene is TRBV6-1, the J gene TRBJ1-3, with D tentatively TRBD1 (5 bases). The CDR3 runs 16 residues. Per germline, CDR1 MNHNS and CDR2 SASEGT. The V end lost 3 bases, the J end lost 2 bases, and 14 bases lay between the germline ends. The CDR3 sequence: CASSDRDPGAGNTIYF. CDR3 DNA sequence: TGTGCCAGCAGTGACAGGGATCCTGGCGCTGGAAACACCATATATTTT.

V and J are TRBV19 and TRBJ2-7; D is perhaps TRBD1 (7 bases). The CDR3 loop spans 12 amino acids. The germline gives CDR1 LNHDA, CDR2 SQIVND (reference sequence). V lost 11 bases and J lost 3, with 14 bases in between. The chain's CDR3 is CAVGQGGYEQYF. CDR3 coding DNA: TGTGCCGTCGGGCAGGGGGGCTACGAGCAGTACTTC.

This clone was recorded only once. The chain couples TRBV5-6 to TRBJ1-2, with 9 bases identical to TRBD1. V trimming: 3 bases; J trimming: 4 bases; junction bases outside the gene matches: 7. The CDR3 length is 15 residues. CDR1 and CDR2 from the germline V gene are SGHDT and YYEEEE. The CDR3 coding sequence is TGTGCCAGCAGCTGGACACAGGGGGCGAGCTATGGCTACACCTTC. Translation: CASSWTQGASYGYTF. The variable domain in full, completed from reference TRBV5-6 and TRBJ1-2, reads DAGVTQSPTHLIKTRGQQVTLRCSPKSGHDTVSWYQQALGQGPQFIFQYYEEEERQRGNFPDRFSGHQFPNYSSELNVNALLLGDSALYLCASSWTQGASYGYTFGSGTRLTVV.

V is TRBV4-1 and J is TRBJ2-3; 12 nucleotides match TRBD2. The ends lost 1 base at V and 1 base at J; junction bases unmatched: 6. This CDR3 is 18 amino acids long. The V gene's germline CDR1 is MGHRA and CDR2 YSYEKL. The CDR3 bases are TGCGCCAGCAGCCAAGTAGCGACTAGCGGGGGACGCACAGATACGCAGTATTTT. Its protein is CASSQVATSGGRTDTQYF.

The CDR3 DNA sequence: TGTGCCAGCAGTTCAGGGACAGATATCTACGAGCAGTACTTC. This sequence encodes CASSSGTDIYEQYF. This chain links TRBV21-1 with TRBJ2-7; TRBD1 reflects the table's D call only, with no check against the DNA. TRBV21-1 represents a pseudogene. This CDR3 spans 14 amino acids.

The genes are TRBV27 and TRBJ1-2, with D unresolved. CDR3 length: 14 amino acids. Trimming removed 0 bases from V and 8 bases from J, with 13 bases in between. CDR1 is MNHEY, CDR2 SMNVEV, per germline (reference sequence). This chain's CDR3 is CASSLSSGSQGYTF. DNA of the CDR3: TGTGCCAGCAGTTTATCCTCGGGCTCTCAGGGCTACACCTTC.